What follows describes a single TCR beta chain. This entry is derived from a study of blood T cell repertoires in COVID-19. Some clones are missing from TCRdb's copy, which holds only in-frame ones; the method was immunoSEQ multiplex PCR. The profile shows about 74,000 clones, 75% to 95% of them singletons. The CDR3 is 16 residues long. V lost 4 bases to trimming and J lost 2 bases, with 13 bases between them. The germline V gene has CDR1 SGHRS and CDR2 YFSETQ. The chain links TRBV5-1 to TRBJ2-6; a possible D gene is TRBD1 (5 bases). This receptor was obtained from an older woman with active COVID-19. The sample consisted of peripheral blood. The CDR3 nucleotides are TGCGCCAGCAGCCCCACGTCAGGGACTGGGGCCAACGTCCTGACTTTC. Its translation is CASSPTSGTGANVLTF.